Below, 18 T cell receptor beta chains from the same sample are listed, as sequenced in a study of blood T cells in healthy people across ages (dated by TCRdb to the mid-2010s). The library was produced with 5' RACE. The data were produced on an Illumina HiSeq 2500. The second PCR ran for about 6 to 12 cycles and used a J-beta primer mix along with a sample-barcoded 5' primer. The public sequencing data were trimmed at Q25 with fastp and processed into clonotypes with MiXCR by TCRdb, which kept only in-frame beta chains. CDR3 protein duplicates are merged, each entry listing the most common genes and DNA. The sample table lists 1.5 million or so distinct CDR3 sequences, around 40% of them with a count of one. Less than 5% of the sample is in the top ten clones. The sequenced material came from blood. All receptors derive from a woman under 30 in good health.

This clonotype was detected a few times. CDR3 residues: CASSVSGTVNSPLHF. The CDR3, as DNA: TGTGCCAGCAGTGTTTCCGGGACAGTGAATTCACCCCTCCACTTT. V and J are TRBV25-1 and TRBJ1-6, with TRBD1 matching over 7 bases. CDR1 and CDR2 (germline): MGHDK, SYGVNS. After removal of 4 bases from V and 7 bases from J, the junction contained 7 bases not matched to a gene. This CDR3 is built from 15 residues.

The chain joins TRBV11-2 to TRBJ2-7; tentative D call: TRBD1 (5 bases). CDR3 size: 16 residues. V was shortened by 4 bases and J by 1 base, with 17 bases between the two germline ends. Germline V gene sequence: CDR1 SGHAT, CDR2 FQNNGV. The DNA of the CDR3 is TGTGCCAGCAGCTCAGATCTTGGGGCCCAGTCCTACGAGCAGTACTTC. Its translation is CASSSDLGAQSYEQYF. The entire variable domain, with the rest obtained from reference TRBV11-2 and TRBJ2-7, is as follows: EAGVAQSPRYKIIEKRQSVAFWCNPISGHATLYWYQQILGQGPKLLIQFQNNGVVDDSQLPKDRFSAERLKGVDSTLKIQPAKLEDSAVYLCASSSDLGAQSYEQYFGPGTRLTVT.

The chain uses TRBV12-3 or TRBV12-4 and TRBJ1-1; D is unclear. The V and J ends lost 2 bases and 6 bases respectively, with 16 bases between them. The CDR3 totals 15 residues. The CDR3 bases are TGTGCCAGCAGTTTAAGGCCCGTTGGGTCCCCTGAAGCTTTCTTT. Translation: CASSLRPVGSPEAFF.

This chain's CDR3 is CASSQDLGEGYTF. CDR3 bases: TGCGCCAGCAGCCAAGATTTGGGGGAAGGCTACACCTTC. V is TRBV4-1 and J is TRBJ1-2; perhaps TRBD1 as D (5 bases). V lost 0 bases to trimming and J lost 8 bases, with 10 bases between them. CDR3 length: 13 residues. CDR1 MGHRA and CDR2 YSYEKL come from the germline V gene.

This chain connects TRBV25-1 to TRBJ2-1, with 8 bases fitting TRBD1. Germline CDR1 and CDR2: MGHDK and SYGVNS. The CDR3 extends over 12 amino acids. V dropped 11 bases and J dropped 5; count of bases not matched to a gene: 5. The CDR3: CAGTGTNNEQFF. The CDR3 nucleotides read TGTGCCGGGACAGGAACGAACAATGAGCAGTTCTTC.

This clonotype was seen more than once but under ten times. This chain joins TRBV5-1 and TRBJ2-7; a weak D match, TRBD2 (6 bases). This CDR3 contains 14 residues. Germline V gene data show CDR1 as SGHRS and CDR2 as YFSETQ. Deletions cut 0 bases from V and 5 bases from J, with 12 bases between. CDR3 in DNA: TGCGCCAGCAGCTTGGGGGGAGGCTGGGACGAGCAGTACTTC. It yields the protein CASSLGGGWDEQYF.

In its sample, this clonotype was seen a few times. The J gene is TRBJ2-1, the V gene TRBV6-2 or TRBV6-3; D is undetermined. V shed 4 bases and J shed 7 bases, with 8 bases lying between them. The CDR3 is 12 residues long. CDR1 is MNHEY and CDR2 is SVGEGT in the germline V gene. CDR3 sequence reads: CASSSLFNEQFF. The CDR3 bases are TGTGCCAGCAGTTCCTTATTTAATGAGCAGTTCTTC.

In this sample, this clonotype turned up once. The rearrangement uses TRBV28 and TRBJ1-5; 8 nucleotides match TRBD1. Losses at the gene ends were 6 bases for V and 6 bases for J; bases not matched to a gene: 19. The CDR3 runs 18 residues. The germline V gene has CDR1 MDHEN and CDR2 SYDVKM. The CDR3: CASRRSVLGTGGIQPQHF. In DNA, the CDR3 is TGTGCCAGCAGAAGGTCCGTACTTGGGACAGGAGGTATTCAGCCCCAGCATTTT. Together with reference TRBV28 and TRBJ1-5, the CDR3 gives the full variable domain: DVKVTQSSRYLVKRTGEKVFLECVQDMDHENMFWYRQDPGLGLRLIYFSYDVKMKEKGDIPEGYSVSREKKERFSLILESASTNQTSMYLCASRRSVLGTGGIQPQHFGDGTRLSIL.

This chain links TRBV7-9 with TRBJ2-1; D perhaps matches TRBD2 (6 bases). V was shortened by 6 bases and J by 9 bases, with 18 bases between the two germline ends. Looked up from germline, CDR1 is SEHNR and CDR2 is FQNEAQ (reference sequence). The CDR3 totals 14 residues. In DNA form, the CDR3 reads TGTGCCAGCAGTCCTACTAGCTCGAACGGTGAGCAGTTCTTC. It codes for CASSPTSSNGEQFF.

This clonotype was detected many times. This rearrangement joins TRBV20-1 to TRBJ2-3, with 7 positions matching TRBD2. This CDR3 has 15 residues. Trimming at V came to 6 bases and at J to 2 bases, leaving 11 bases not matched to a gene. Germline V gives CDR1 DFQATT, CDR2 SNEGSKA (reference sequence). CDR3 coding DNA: TGCAGTGCGCATAAACTAGCGCAATCCACAGATACGCAGTATTTT. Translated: CSAHKLAQSTDTQYF.

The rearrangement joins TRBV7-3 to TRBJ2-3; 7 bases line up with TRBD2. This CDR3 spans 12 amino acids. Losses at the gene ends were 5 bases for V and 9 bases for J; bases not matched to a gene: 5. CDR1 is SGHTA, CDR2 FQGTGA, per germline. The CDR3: CASSPGRGTQYF. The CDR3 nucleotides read TGTGCCAGCAGCCCTGGGCGGGGGACGCAGTATTTT.

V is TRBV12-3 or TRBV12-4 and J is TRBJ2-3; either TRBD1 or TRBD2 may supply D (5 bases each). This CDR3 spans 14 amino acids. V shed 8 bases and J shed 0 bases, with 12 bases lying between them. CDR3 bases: TGTGCCAGCGGGACCGGGGACAGCACAGATACGCAGTATTTT. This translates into CASGTGDSTDTQYF.

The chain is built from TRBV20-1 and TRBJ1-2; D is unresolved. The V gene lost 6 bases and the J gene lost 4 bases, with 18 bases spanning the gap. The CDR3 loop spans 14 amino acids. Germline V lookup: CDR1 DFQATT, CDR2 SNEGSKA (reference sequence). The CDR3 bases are TGCAGTGCCACCCGACTCATCCTAGGCTATGGCTACACCTTC. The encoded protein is CSATRLILGYGYTF.

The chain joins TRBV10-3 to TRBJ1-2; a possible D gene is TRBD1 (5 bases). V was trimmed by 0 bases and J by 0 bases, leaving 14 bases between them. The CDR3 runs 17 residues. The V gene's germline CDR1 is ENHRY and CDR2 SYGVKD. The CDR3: CAISESQATVSNYGYTF. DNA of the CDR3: TGTGCCATCAGTGAGTCGCAGGCGACAGTATCTAACTATGGCTACACCTTC.

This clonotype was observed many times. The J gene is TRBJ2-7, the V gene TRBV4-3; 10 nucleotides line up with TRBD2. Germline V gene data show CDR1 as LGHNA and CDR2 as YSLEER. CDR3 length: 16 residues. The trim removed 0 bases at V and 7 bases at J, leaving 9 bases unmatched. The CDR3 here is CASSQEIAGGYNEQYF. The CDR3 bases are TGCGCCAGCAGCCAAGAGATAGCGGGGGGATACAATGAGCAGTACTTC.

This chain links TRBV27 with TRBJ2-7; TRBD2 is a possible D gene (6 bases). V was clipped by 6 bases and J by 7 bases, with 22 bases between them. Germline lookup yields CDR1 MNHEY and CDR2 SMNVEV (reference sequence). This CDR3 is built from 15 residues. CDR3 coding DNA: TGTGCCAGCAGCTCCGGGACTTGGGCTTCCAATGAGCAGTACTTC. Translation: CASSSGTWASNEQYF.

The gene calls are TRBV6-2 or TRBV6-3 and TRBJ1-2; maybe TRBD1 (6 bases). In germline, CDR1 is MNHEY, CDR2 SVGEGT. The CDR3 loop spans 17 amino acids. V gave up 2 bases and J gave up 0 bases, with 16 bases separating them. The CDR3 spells CASSYPPGQLPNYGYTF. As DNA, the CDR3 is TGTGCCAGCAGTTACCCTCCGGGACAACTCCCTAACTATGGCTACACCTTC.

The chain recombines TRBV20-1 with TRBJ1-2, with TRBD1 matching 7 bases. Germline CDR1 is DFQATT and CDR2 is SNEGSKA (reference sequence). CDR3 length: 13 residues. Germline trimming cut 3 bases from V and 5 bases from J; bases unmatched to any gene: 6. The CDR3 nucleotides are TGCAGTGCTAGTAGTCAGGGGGTTTATGGCTACACCTTC. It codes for CSASSQGVYGYTF.